Presented here are 17 T cell receptor beta chains from one specimen sequenced in a study of shared clonotypes between healthy human individuals. Some clones are missing from TCRdb's copy, which holds only in-frame ones; the method was immunoSEQ multiplex PCR. The top ten hold 1.4% to 1.5% of the sample, which has some 1 million clones, roughly 80% seen once. The sequencing sample was made of memory CD4+ T cells sorted from blood. The subset: CD45RA-negative fraction. These receptors were collected from a man in his late teens or twenties in good health.

The chain employs TRBV21-1 and TRBJ2-7; the D call in the table, TRBD1, was not verified against the DNA. TRBV21-1 has pseudogene status. This CDR3 is built from 18 residues. The CDR3 DNA follows: TGTGCCAGCAGCAATGAACTGAGTAGGGACACCTCCTCCTACGAGCAGTACTTC. It encodes CASSNELSRDTSSYEQYF.

The rearrangement links TRBV15 to TRBJ2-5; 9 bases align to TRBD2. The CDR3 is 16 amino acids. CDR1 is LNHNV and CDR2 is YYDKDF in the germline V gene (reference sequence). Germline trimming cut 1 base from V and 3 bases from J; bases unmatched to any gene: 6. The CDR3 reads CATSRGELAGEETQYF. CDR3 nucleotides: TGTGCCACCAGCAGAGGGGAATTAGCGGGAGAAGAGACCCAGTACTTC.

The rearrangement uses TRBV18 and TRBJ2-7; TRBD1 matches at 9 bases. Trimming took 0 bases from V and 4 from J; bases not matched to a gene: 4. Germline V gives CDR1 KGHSH, CDR2 LQKENI. CDR3 length equals 15 residues. The CDR3 region has the DNA TGTGCCAGCTCACCACCGGCAGGACAGGGGTACGAGCAGTACTTC. Translating gives CASSPPAGQGYEQYF. Full variable domain (outside the CDR3, taken from reference TRBV18 and TRBJ2-7): NAGVMQNPRHLVRRRGQEARLRCSPMKGHSHVYWYRQLPEEGLKFMVYLQKENIIDESGMPKERFSAEFPKEGPSILRIQQVVRGDSAAYFCASSPPAGQGYEQYFGPGTRLTVT.

This chain links TRBV4-1 with TRBJ1-4, with 11 bases identical to TRBD1. The V gene's germline CDR1 is MGHRA and CDR2 YSYEKL. The V gene end was trimmed by 1 base and the J gene end by 8 bases; junction bases not matched to a gene: 9. The CDR3 extends over 17 amino acids. CDR3 bases: TGCGCCAGCAGCCAAGGGGGACAGGGGGTATGGAGAGAAAAACTGTTTTTT. It codes for CASSQGGQGVWREKLFF.

This clone was detected many times. This rearrangement joins TRBV7-9 to TRBJ1-4, with a tentative D call TRBD1 (6 bases). The CDR3 spans 15 residues. The V gene's germline CDR1 is SEHNR and CDR2 FQNEAQ (reference sequence). Trimming shortened V by 5 bases and J by 5 bases, and 15 bases separated the two germline ends. The CDR3 sequence: CASSDWTELNEKLFF. CDR3 coding DNA: TGTGCCAGCAGCGATTGGACAGAGTTGAATGAAAAACTGTTTTTT.

The chain recombines TRBV9 with TRBJ2-2, with a weak D call TRBD1 (5 bases). Germline CDR1 SGDLS, CDR2 YYNGEE. The CDR3 extends over 15 amino acids. The ends were cut back, 8 bases at V and 0 bases at J, with 14 bases in the middle. DNA for the CDR3: TGTGCCAGTCACCCCACAGGCTCGAACACCGGGGAGCTGTTTTTT. As protein: CASHPTGSNTGELFF.

The V and J genes are TRBV6-5 and TRBJ1-5, with unresolved D. The germline V and J ends were trimmed by 5 bases and 4 bases, with 15 bases remaining between them. The CDR3 contains 15 residues. Germline CDR1 and CDR2: MNHEY and SVGAGI. CDR3: CASSIHYSPNQPQHF. The CDR3, as DNA: TGTGCCAGCAGTATTCACTATTCCCCTAATCAGCCCCAGCATTTT.

The CDR3 DNA is TGTGCCATCAGTGGTGGGGGGACTAGCGGGATGATTTACTACGAGCAGTACTTC. Amino acids: CAISGGGTSGMIYYEQYF. The chain employs TRBV10-3 and TRBJ2-7; 13 nucleotides agree with TRBD2. This CDR3 is 18 amino acids long. Germline V gene lookup returns CDR1 ENHRY and CDR2 SYGVKD. V dropped 4 bases and J dropped 3; count of bases not matched to a gene: 12.

This clone was seen a single time. The chain joins TRBV4-1 to TRBJ2-1; 10 nucleotides align to TRBD2. J lost 0 bases, V lost 1 base, and 9 bases had no gene match. The CDR3 has 19 residues. Germline V gene lookup returns CDR1 MGHRA and CDR2 YSYEKL. CDR3 residues: CASSQVASGGPSSYNEQFF. CDR3 sequence (DNA): TGCGCCAGCAGCCAAGTGGCTAGCGGGGGCCCGAGCTCCTACAATGAGCAGTTCTTC.

This clone was observed a handful of times. The chain is built from TRBV5-1 and TRBJ2-6; D tentatively fits TRBD1 or TRBD2 (5 bases each). The length of the CDR3 is 16 residues. V was pared by 3 bases and J by 6 bases, with 16 bases between. The germline V gene has CDR1 SGHRS and CDR2 YFSETQ. CDR3 nucleotides: TGCGCCAGCAGCTACGGGACCTCCGCTGCGGCCAACGTCCTGACTTTC. Protein product: CASSYGTSAAANVLTF.

This chain connects TRBV19 to TRBJ1-4; D may be TRBD1 (6 bases). Germline assignment: CDR1 LNHDA and CDR2 SQIVND (reference sequence). This CDR3 spans 13 amino acids. The V end was cut by 4 bases, the J end by 8 bases, with 11 bases between. Here the CDR3 reads CASSTGAGEKLFF. DNA for the CDR3: TGTGCCAGTAGTACGGGGGCCGGGGAAAAACTGTTTTTT.

This clone was seen a few times. The CDR3 sequence is CASRRDTDTQYF. In nucleotides, the CDR3 is TGTGCCAGCAGAAGGGACACAGATACGCAGTATTTT. The gene calls are TRBV2 and TRBJ2-3; no firm D call. The germline gives CDR1 SNHLY, CDR2 FYNNEI. V was shortened by 6 bases and J by 2 bases, with 6 bases between the two germline ends. This CDR3 has 12 amino acids.

Regarding this clone: This sample also contains other DNA sequences that code for the same CDR3. The chain has TRBV28 and TRBJ1-5; 7 bases line up with TRBD1. This CDR3 has 15 amino acids. In germline, CDR1 is MDHEN, CDR2 SYDVKM. V trimming: 5 bases; J trimming: 0 bases; junction bases outside the gene matches: 4. CDR3 amino acids: CASSRTGNSNQPQHF. CDR3 nucleotides: TGTGCCAGCAGTCGGACAGGAAATAGCAATCAGCCCCAGCATTTT.

This clone was seen only a few times. J is TRBJ1-3 and V is TRBV7-2; D ambiguous. Germline V lookup: CDR1 SGHTA, CDR2 FQGNSA. This CDR3 is 15 amino acids long. The V gene lost 0 bases and the J gene lost 1 base, with 7 bases spanning the gap. The CDR3, as DNA: TGTGCCAGCAGCTTAGCAGGGCGTTCTGGAAACACCATATATTTT. This encodes CASSLAGRSGNTIYF. The full variable domain, completed using reference TRBV7-2 and TRBJ1-3, is GAGVSQSPSNKVTEKGKDVELRCDPISGHTALYWYRQSLGQGLEFLIYFQGNSAPDKSGLPSDRFSAERTGGSVSTLTIQRTQQEDSAVYLCASSLAGRSGNTIYFGEGSWLTVV.

In its sample, this clone was seen many times. This chain joins TRBV27 and TRBJ2-1; 7 bases fit TRBD2. The CDR3 loop spans 14 amino acids. With V trimmed by 8 bases and J by 4 bases, 8 bases remained unmatched. Per the germline V gene, CDR1 is MNHEY and CDR2 is SMNVEV (reference sequence). Here the CDR3 reads CASGPGLLYNEQFF. CDR3 nucleotides: TGTGCCAGCGGTCCGGGACTACTGTACAATGAGCAGTTCTTC.

The chain employs TRBV9 and TRBJ2-3; D not resolved. CDR3 length: 14 residues. Germline CDR1 and CDR2: SGDLS and YYNGEE. V dropped 4 bases and J dropped 0 bases, with 9 bases sitting between them. CDR3 sequence reads: CASSPRRSTDTQYF. The CDR3 nucleotides are TGTGCCAGCAGCCCCCGTCGGAGCACAGATACGCAGTATTTT.

V usage is TRBV7-6 and J usage is TRBJ2-7, with D possibly TRBD1 on 9 matching bases. The V gene lost 5 bases and the J gene lost 4 bases, with 18 bases spanning the gap. This CDR3 spans 15 amino acids. Germline V lookup: CDR1 SGHVS, CDR2 FNYEAQ. The CDR3 reads CASSPTGGGGYEQYF. The CDR3, as DNA: TGTGCCAGCAGCCCAACAGGGGGCGGGGGGTACGAGCAGTACTTC.